What follows describes a single T cell receptor (beta chain). Original handling: For nucleated cells, counts were estimated from reference gene primer amplification. Measured with immunoSEQ multiplex PCR; TCRdb has only the in-frame clones, and not every one. The DNA was the basis for D and trimming; V, J and clone size are from that table. The table shows fewer than 300,000 clones, with about nine tenths occurring only once. Trimming took 2 bases from V and 3 from J; bases not matched to a gene: 6. This CDR3 has 16 residues. Germline V gives CDR1 SGHVS, CDR2 FNYEAQ. The sample comes from a study of blood T cell repertoires in COVID-19. Study background: Samples of COVID-19 (acute and convalescent) were obtained from the United States, Italy and Spain. The cDNA or gDNA used as material had been derived from T cells, B-cell-depleted T cells, or PBMCs.

The Seattle patients, enrolled during active infection, were followed longitudinally. The receptor was derived from a person aged 18-30 years with COVID-19, enrolled during active disease. This chain connects TRBV7-6 to TRBJ2-2, with 7 bases identical to TRBD1. The source material was peripheral blood. CDR3 sequence: CASSLKTGYYTGELFF. In DNA, the CDR3 is TGTGCCAGCAGCTTAAAGACAGGGTATTACACCGGGGAGCTGTTTTTT.